This T cell receptor (beta chain) was found in a study of radiation and T cells in renal cell carcinoma. Study-wide context: Nephrectomy followed 15 Gy stereotactic body radiation by 4 weeks. Points from the study as a whole: Pretreatment tumor biopsies were lacking, so baseline clonotypes are unknown.

Regarding time point: blood 2 weeks post-SBRT. Treatment reported: 15 Gy SBRT to primary tumor, nephrectomy 4 weeks later. Radiation-treated patients gave blood at baseline, week 2 and week 4. This renal cell carcinoma was of the clear cell type. Sequencing used immunoSEQ multiplex PCR; TCRdb keeps in-frame clones, though not all of them. Of around 130,000 clones listed, around four fifths are singletons. This clone has only a few counts. Antigen: not known. With 3 bases clipped from V and 9 bases from J, the junction kept 21 bases outside the gene matches. This CDR3 has 18 amino acids. The germline CDR1 and CDR2 sequences are MNHNS and SASEGT.

The sequencing here drew on blood, taken from a patient whose treatment included radiotherapy and nephrectomy. The rearrangement uses TRBV6-1 and TRBJ1-1, with TRBD1 identical over 8 bases. The TCR comes from a woman aged 55-69 years with renal cell carcinoma. CDR3 DNA sequence: TGTGCCAGCAGTGATGGGACAGGACCAGGCCTGGAGGTCCGGCAAGCTTTCTTT. Amino acids: CASSDGTGPGLEVRQAFF.